The clone carrying this T cell receptor (beta chain) has just a few counts. No antigen is known for it. Germline values: CDR1 SEHNR, CDR2 FQNEAQ (reference sequence). The CDR3 is made up of 14 amino acids. V was trimmed by 3 bases and J by 4 bases, leaving 13 bases between them. The sample is drawn from a study of T-cell memory formation after mild COVID-19. Study-level findings and limits: A second wave expanding day 15 to 37 was CD4+-biased; contracting clones were balanced. The CD4+ clones that contracted clustered mainly within CM and EM, and the CD8+ clones concentrated in EMRA.

From the 5' RACE reads, TCRdb called clonotypes with MiXCR, one entry per CDR3 protein. The sample carries just over 150,000 distinct CDR3 sequences, 30% to 35% recorded once. Input material: PBMCs or a T cell subset sorted from them (not recorded which). The chain uses TRBV7-9 and TRBJ2-7; maybe TRBD2 (7 bases). The TCR sequence derives from an adult woman who had mild COVID-19 (a few samples of this study predate the infection). Cell type and time point are not known. In DNA form, the CDR3 reads TGTGCCAGCAGCTTGTCGGGGGGCGGTTACGAGCAGTACTTC. Amino acids: CASSLSGGGYEQYF. Combining the CDR3 with reference TRBV7-9 and TRBJ2-7 gives the whole variable domain DTGVSQNPRHKITKRGQNVTFRCDPISEHNRLYWYRQTLGQGPEFLTYFQNEAQLEKSRLLSDRFSAERPKGSFSTLEIQRTEQGDSAMYLCASSLSGGGYEQYFGPGTRLTVT.